The present TCR beta chain was sequenced within a study of blood T cells in healthy people across ages. It was with a sample-barcoded 5' primer and a J-beta primer mix that a second PCR of roughly 7 to 12 cycles was run. TCRdb ran MiXCR on the 5' RACE reads and lists one entry per CDR3 protein. The table has approximately 1.5 million distinct CDR3 sequences, roughly 32% seen once; the top ten hold around 11%. Concerning this clonotype itself: The junction departs from germline at one end; a sequencing error may be responsible.

The specimen was blood. The sequence was collected from a woman aged 25 to 39 in good health.

The CDR3 region is CAGSPPHRTGIISGANVRTF. In DNA, the CDR3 is TGTGCCGGCAGCCCGCCCCATCGGACAGGTATTATCTCTGGGGCCAACGTCCGGACTTTC. The J gene is TRBJ2-6, the V gene TRBV6-2 or TRBV6-3; 7 bases match TRBD1. CDR3 length: 20 amino acids. CDR1 is MNHEY, CDR2 SVGEGT, per germline.